This TCR beta chain was sequenced in a study of metastatic and nonmetastatic thyroid tumors. At the level of the study: A comparison of repertoires was made across blood and tumor or nodule tissue from malignant and benign thyroid patients. General study points: Benign nodules reportedly had significantly lower TCR beta diversity than malignant thyroid tumors in blood and tumor.

This clone was counted many times. Its antigen is unknown. Germline values: CDR1 DFQATT, CDR2 SNEGSKA (reference sequence). The CDR3 contains 12 residues. The trim removed 5 bases at V and 3 bases at J, leaving 3 bases unmatched. Every patient underwent thyroid surgery untreated. Per the original methods: In papillary thyroid cancer, a distant-metastasis classifier was built using CDR3 differences across clinicopathological groups. TCRdb re-clonotyped the PCR reads through MiXCR. The V and J calls here are based on TCRdb, not the publication. Altogether 46,000 or so clones are present, roughly 15% being singletons, with the ten largest covering 20% to 25%.

The chain combines TRBV20-1 with TRBJ2-7, with TRBD1 identical over 8 bases. Sequenced: blood. The source of this sequence is a female donor with papillary thyroid cancer or a benign thyroid nodule (not recorded which). Some clones in this sample may be carry-over from other donors' samples. For the CDR3, the DNA is TGCAGTGCTTGGGACAGGAGCTACGAGCAGTACTTC. It specifies CSAWDRSYEQYF.